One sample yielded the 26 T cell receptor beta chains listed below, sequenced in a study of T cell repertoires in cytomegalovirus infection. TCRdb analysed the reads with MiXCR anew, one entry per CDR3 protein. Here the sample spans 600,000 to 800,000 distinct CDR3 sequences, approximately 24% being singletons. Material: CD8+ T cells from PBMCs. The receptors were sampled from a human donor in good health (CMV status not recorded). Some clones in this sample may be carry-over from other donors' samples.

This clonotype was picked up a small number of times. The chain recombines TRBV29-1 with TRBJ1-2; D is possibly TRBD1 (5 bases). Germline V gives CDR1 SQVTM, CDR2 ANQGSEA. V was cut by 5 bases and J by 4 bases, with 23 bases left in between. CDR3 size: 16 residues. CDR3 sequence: CSVPKPDNTLIYGYTF. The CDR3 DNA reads TGCAGCGTTCCCAAACCGGACAATACCCTGATCTATGGCTACACCTTC.

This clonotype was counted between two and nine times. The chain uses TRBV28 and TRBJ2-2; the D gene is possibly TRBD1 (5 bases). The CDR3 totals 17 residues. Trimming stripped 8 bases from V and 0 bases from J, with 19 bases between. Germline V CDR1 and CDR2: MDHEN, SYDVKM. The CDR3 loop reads CASSTDRTFANTGELFF. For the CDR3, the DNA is TGTGCCAGCTCGACCGACAGAACATTCGCGAACACCGGGGAGCTGTTTTTT.

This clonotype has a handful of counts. CDR3 sequence: CASSNRAVAEAFF. The CDR3 nucleotides read TGTGCCAGCAGCAACAGGGCGGTCGCTGAAGCTTTCTTT. This chain links TRBV6-2 or TRBV6-3 with TRBJ1-1, with D maybe TRBD1 (6 bases). Trimming left V 6 bases short and J 6 bases short, with 14 bases between. The CDR3 extends over 13 amino acids. CDR1 is MNHEY, CDR2 SVGEGT, per germline.

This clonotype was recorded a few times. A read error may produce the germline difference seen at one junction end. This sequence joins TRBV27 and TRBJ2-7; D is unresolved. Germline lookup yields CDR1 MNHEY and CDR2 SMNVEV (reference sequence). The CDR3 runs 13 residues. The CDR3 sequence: CASSLSDYYEQYF. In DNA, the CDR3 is TGTGCCAGCAGTCTATCGGATTACTACGAGCAGTACTTC.

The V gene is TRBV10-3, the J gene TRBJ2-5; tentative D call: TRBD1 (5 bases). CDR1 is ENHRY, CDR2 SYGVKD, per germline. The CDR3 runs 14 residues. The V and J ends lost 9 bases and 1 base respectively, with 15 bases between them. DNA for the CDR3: TGTGCCATAAGATCGACAGAGATCCAAGAGACCCAGTACTTC. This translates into CAIRSTEIQETQYF.

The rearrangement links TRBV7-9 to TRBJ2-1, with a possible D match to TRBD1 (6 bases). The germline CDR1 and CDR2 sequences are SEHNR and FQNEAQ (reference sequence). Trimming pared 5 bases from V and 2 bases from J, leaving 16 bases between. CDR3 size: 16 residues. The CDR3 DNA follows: TGTGCCAGCAGCGTACGTACAGGGTCCACCTACAATGAGCAGTTCTTC. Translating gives CASSVRTGSTYNEQFF. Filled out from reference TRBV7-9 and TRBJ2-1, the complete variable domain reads DTGVSQNPRHKITKRGQNVTFRCDPISEHNRLYWYRQTLGQGPEFLTYFQNEAQLEKSRLLSDRFSAERPKGSFSTLEIQRTEQGDSAMYLCASSVRTGSTYNEQFFGPGTRLTVL.

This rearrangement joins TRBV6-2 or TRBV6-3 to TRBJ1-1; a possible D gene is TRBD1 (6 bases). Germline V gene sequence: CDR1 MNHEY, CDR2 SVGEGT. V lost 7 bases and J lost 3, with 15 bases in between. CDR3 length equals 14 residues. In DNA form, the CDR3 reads TGTGCCAGCACCTCACAGGGCGGTTACACTGAAGCTTTCTTT. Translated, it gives CASTSQGGYTEAFF.

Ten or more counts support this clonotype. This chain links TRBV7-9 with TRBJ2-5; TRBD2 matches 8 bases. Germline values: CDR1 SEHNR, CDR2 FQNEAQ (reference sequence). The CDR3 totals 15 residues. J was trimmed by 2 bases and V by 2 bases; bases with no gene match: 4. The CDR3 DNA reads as TGTGCCAGCAGCTTAATAGCGGGATTACAAGAGACCCAGTACTTC. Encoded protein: CASSLIAGLQETQYF. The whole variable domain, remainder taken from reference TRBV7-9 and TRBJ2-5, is DTGVSQNPRHKITKRGQNVTFRCDPISEHNRLYWYRQTLGQGPEFLTYFQNEAQLEKSRLLSDRFSAERPKGSFSTLEIQRTEQGDSAMYLCASSLIAGLQETQYFGPGTRLLVL.

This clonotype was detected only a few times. The CDR3 DNA follows: TGTGCCAGCAGCCAAAGTCGGGGTCCGAGTGTTTACGAGCAGTACTTC. Translating gives CASSQSRGPSVYEQYF. The chain couples TRBV14 to TRBJ2-7, with a tentative D call TRBD2 (5 bases). This CDR3 has 16 amino acids. The ends were cut back, 2 bases at V and 4 bases at J, with 18 bases in the middle. In germline, CDR1 is SGHDN, CDR2 FVKESK.

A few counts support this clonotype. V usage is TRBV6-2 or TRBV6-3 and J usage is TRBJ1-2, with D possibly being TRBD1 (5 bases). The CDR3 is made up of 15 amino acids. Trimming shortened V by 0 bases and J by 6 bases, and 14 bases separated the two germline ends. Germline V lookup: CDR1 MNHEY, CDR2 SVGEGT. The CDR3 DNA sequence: TGTGCCAGCAGTTACTCGCCAGGGTCGAATGATGGCTACACCTTC. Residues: CASSYSPGSNDGYTF.

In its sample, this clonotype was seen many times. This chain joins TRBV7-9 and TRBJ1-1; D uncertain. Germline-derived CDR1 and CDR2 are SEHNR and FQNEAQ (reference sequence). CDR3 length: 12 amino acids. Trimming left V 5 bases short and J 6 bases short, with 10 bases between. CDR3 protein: CASSSGMAEAFF. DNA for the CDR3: TGTGCCAGCAGCAGTGGGATGGCTGAAGCTTTCTTT.

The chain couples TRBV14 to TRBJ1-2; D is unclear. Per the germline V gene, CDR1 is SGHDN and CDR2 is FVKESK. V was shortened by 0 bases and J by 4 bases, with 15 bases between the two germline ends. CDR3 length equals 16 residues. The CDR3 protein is CASSQDQAGLSYGYTF. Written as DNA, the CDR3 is TGTGCCAGCAGCCAAGATCAGGCAGGCCTTTCCTATGGCTACACCTTC.

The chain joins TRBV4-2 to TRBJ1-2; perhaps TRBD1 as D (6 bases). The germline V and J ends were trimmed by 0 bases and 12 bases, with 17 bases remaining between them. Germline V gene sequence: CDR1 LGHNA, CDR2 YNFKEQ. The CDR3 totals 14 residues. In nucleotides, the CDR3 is TGTGCCAGCAGCCAAGATTGGTCAGGGGAGGGGAACACCTTC. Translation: CASSQDWSGEGNTF.

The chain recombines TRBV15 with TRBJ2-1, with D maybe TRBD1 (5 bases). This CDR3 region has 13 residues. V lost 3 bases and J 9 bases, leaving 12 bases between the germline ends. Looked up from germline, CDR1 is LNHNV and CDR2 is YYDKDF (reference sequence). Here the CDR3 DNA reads TGTGCCACCAGCAGCCTTTGGGGCGGTGAGCAGTTCTTC. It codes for CATSSLWGGEQFF.

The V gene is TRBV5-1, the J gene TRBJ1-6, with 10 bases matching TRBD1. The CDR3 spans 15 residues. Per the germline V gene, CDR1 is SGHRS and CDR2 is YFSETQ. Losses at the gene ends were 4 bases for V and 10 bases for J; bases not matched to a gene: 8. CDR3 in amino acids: CASSPAGTGASPLHF. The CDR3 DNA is TGCGCCAGCAGCCCCGCCGGGACAGGGGCCTCACCCCTCCACTTT.

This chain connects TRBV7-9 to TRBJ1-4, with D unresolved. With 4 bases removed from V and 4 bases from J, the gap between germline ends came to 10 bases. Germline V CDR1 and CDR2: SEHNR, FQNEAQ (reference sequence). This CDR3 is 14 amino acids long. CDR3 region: CASSSTGDNEKLFF. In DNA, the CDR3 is TGTGCCAGCAGCTCCACCGGGGATAATGAAAAACTGTTTTTT. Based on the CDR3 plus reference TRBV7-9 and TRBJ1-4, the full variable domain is DTGVSQNPRHKITKRGQNVTFRCDPISEHNRLYWYRQTLGQGPEFLTYFQNEAQLEKSRLLSDRFSAERPKGSFSTLEIQRTEQGDSAMYLCASSSTGDNEKLFFGSGTQLSVL.

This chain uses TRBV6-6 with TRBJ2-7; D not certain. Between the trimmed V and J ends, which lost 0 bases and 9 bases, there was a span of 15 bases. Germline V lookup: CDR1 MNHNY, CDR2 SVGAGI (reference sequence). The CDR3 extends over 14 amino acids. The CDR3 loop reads CASSYSKPGFGQYV. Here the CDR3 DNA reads TGTGCCAGCAGTTACTCGAAACCGGGTTTCGGGCAGTACGTC.

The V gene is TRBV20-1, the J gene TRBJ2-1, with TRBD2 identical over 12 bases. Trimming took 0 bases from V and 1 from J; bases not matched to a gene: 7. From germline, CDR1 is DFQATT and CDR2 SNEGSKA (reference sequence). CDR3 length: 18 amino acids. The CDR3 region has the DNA TGCAGTGCTAGAGATAGAGGACTAGCGGGACCTTCCTACAATGAGCAGTTCTTC. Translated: CSARDRGLAGPSYNEQFF.

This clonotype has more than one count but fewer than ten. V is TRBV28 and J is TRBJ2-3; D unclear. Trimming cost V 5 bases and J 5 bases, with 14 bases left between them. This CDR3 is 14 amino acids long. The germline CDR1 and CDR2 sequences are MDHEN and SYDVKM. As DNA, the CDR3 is TGTGCCAGCAGTCTTCCTGGGGAAGGAGATACGCAGTATTTT. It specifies CASSLPGEGDTQYF.

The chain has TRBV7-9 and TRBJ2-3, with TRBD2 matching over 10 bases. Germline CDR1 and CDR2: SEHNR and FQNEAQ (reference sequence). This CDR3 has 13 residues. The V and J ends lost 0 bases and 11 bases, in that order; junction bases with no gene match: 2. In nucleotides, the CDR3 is TGTGCCAGCAGCTTAGCGGCTAGCGGGGGGCAGTATTTT. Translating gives CASSLAASGGQYF.

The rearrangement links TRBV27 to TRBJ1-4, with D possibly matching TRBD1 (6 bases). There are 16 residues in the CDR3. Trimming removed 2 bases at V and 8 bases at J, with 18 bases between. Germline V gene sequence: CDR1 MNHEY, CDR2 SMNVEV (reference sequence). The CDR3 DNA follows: TGTGCCAGCAGTTTAAGGGGGAGGGGGGGCCGCGAAAAACTGTTTTTT. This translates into CASSLRGRGGREKLFF.

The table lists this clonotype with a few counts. The CDR3 reads CASSYGRNGYTF. Written as DNA, the CDR3 is TGTGCCAGCAGTTACGGGCGGAATGGCTACACCTTC. The rearrangement uses TRBV6-5 and TRBJ1-2; unclear D gene. The V gene's germline CDR1 is MNHEY and CDR2 SVGAGI. V lost 2 bases to trimming and J lost 6 bases, with 7 bases between them. CDR3 length: 12 amino acids.

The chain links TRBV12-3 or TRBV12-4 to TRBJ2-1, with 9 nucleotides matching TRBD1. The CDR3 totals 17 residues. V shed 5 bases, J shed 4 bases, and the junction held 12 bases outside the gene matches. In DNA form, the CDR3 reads TGTGCCAGCAGTAAGGACAGGGGATCTGCAGGATACAATGAGCAGTTCTTC. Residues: CASSKDRGSAGYNEQFF.

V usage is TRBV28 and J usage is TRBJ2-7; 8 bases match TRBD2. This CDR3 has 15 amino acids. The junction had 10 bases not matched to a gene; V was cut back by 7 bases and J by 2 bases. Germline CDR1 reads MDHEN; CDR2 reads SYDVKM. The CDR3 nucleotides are TGTGCCAGCAACGAGGCGGGGGGCTCTCCCTACGAGCAGTACGTC. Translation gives CASNEAGGSPYEQYV.

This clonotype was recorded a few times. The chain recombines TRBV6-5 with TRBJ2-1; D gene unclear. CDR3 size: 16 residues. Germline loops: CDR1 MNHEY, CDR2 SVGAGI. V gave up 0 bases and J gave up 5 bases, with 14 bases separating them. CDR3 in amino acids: CASSYSKRPINNEQFF. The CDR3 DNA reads TGTGCCAGCAGTTACTCGAAACGCCCAATAAACAATGAGCAGTTCTTC.

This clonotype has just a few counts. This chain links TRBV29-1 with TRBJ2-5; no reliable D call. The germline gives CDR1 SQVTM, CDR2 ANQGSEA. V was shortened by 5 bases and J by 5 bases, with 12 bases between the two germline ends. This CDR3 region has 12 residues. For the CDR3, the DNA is TGCAGCGTTCTGGTCAGTCCGGAGACCCAGTACTTC. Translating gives CSVLVSPETQYF.